A selection of T cell receptor beta chains follows, all from one sample in a study of blood T cell repertoires in COVID-19. The repertoire was sequenced with immunoSEQ multiplex PCR; TCRdb's copy has only in-frame clones and lacks some. This sample yields 150,000 to 250,000 clones, of which approximately 82% are seen a single time; 6% to 8% belongs to the top ten. The sample comprised peripheral blood. These receptor sequences come from a human donor with acute or convalescent COVID-19. The donor label of this sample is uncertain. Both conserved end residues are part of each CDR3. A D gene is named only where the DNA matches it firmly. Where a row states a size, it is once, few, many or the class of an expanded clone; other rows omit it.

clone_size: NA
d_call: NA
j_call: TRBJ2-1
v_call: TRBV2
cdr3_aa: CASSPGRVGYEQFF
cdr3_nt: TGTGCCAGCAGTCCTGGGAGAGTCGGTTATGAGCAGTTCTTC

clone_size: NA
d_call: TRBD2
j_call: TRBJ2-1
v_call: TRBV7-2
cdr3_aa: CASSRDGRADNEQFF
cdr3_nt: TGTGCCAGCAGCAGGGACGGGAGGGCGGACAATGAGCAGTTCTTC

clone_size: NA
d_call: TRBD1
j_call: TRBJ2-4
v_call: TRBV11-2
cdr3_aa: CASSSSYGRGQNIQYF
cdr3_nt: TGTGCCAGCAGCTCCTCTTATGGCAGGGGGCAAAACATTCAGTACTTC

clone_size: NA
d_call: TRBD2
j_call: TRBJ2-5
v_call: TRBV7-2
cdr3_aa: CASSPRGGRAQETQYF
cdr3_nt: TGTGCCAGCAGTCCCAGGGGCGGGAGGGCTCAAGAGACCCAGTACTTC

clone_size: NA
d_call: TRBD2
j_call: TRBJ2-3
v_call: TRBV5-1
cdr3_aa: CASSQGTSETDTQYF
cdr3_nt: TGCGCCAGCAGCCAAGGGACTAGCGAGACAGATACGCAGTATTTT

clone_size: NA
d_call: TRBD2
j_call: TRBJ2-5
v_call: TRBV28
cdr3_aa: CASSLPQPGGGETQYF
cdr3_nt: TGTGCCAGCAGTTTACCTCAACCGGGGGGGGGAGAGACCCAGTACTTC

clone_size: NA
d_call: TRBD1
j_call: TRBJ1-2
v_call: TRBV5-4
cdr3_aa: CASSLEQGGNYGYTF
cdr3_nt: TGTGCCAGCAGCTTGGAACAGGGGGGCAACTATGGCTACACCTTC

clone_size: NA
d_call: TRBD2
j_call: TRBJ2-1
v_call: TRBV6-6
cdr3_aa: CASSYPPSGSRNEQFF
cdr3_nt: TGTGCCAGCAGTTACCCTCCTAGCGGGAGTAGAAATGAGCAGTTCTTC

clone_size: NA
d_call: TRBD2
j_call: TRBJ2-1
v_call: TRBV11-2
cdr3_aa: CASSPARTSGNEQFF
cdr3_nt: TGTGCCAGCAGCCCGGCGCGGACTAGCGGTAATGAGCAGTTCTTC

clone_size: NA
d_call: NA
j_call: TRBJ1-3
v_call: TRBV7-9
cdr3_aa: CASSFGRGSGNTIYF
cdr3_nt: TGTGCCAGCAGCTTTGGCAGGGGTTCTGGAAACACCATATATTTT

clone_size: few
d_call: TRBD1
j_call: TRBJ2-5
v_call: TRBV25-1
cdr3_aa: CASSPRTGMVETQYF
cdr3_nt: TGTGCCAGCAGTCCGCGGACAGGGATGGTAGAGACCCAGTACTTC

clone_size: once
d_call: NA
j_call: TRBJ1-2
v_call: TRBV7-9
cdr3_aa: CASSPQGNYGYTF
cdr3_nt: TGTGCCAGCAGCCCTCAGGGTAACTATGGCTACACCTTC

clone_size: NA
d_call: TRBD1
j_call: TRBJ1-2
v_call: TRBV7-8
cdr3_aa: CASSAQGLDGYTF
cdr3_nt: TGTGCCAGCAGCGCACAGGGGCTCGATGGCTACACCTTC

clone_size: few
d_call: TRBD1
j_call: TRBJ1-5
v_call: TRBV7-2
cdr3_aa: CASSRTGYQPQHF
cdr3_nt: TGTGCCAGCAGCAGGACAGGGTATCAGCCCCAGCATTTT

clone_size: NA
d_call: NA
j_call: TRBJ2-7
v_call: TRBV7-2
cdr3_aa: CASSLVSISYEQYF
cdr3_nt: TGTGCCAGCAGCTTAGTCAGTATATCCTACGAGCAGTACTTC

clone_size: few
d_call: NA
j_call: TRBJ1-1
v_call: TRBV6-6
cdr3_aa: CASSYWGGRAEAFF
cdr3_nt: TGTGCCAGCAGTTACTGGGGGGGCCGGGCTGAAGCTTTCTTT

clone_size: NA
d_call: NA
j_call: TRBJ1-3
v_call: TRBV15
cdr3_aa: CATSMDSSSGNTIYF
cdr3_nt: TGTGCCACCAGCATGGACAGCAGCTCTGGAAACACCATATATTTT

clone_size: NA
d_call: TRBD2
j_call: TRBJ2-7
v_call: TRBV7-8
cdr3_aa: CASSLVLAGGYEQYF
cdr3_nt: TGTGCCAGCAGCTTAGTACTAGCGGGAGGGTACGAGCAGTACTTC

clone_size: NA
d_call: TRBD2
j_call: TRBJ2-3
v_call: TRBV20-1
cdr3_aa: CSASKGLAGGDTQYF
cdr3_nt: TGCAGTGCTAGTAAGGGACTAGCGGGCGGAGATACGCAGTATTTT

clone_size: NA
d_call: NA
j_call: TRBJ2-1
v_call: TRBV5-1
cdr3_aa: CASSSLTIVTSSYNEQFF
cdr3_nt: TGCGCCAGCAGCTCATTAACCATAGTCACTAGCTCCTACAATGAGCAGTTCTTC

clone_size: once
d_call: TRBD2
j_call: TRBJ2-3
v_call: TRBV6-5
cdr3_aa: CASKGLASTDTQYF
cdr3_nt: TGTGCCAGCAAAGGACTAGCTAGCACAGATACGCAGTATTTT

clone_size: NA
d_call: TRBD2
j_call: TRBJ2-3
v_call: TRBV27
cdr3_aa: CASSSSRAGGTDTQYF
cdr3_nt: TGTGCCAGCAGTTCCTCACGCGCGGGAGGCACAGATACGCAGTATTTT

clone_size: NA
d_call: NA
j_call: TRBJ2-6
v_call: TRBV19
cdr3_aa: CASSIGLSSGANVLTF
cdr3_nt: TGTGCCAGTAGTATCGGGTTGTCCTCTGGGGCCAACGTCCTGACTTTC

clone_size: NA
d_call: NA
j_call: TRBJ1-1
v_call: TRBV29-1
cdr3_aa: CSVVGQLNTEAFF
cdr3_nt: TGCAGCGTTGTCGGACAACTTAACACTGAAGCTTTCTTT

clone_size: NA
d_call: NA
j_call: TRBJ2-5
v_call: TRBV28
cdr3_aa: CASSLVEWGPTSQETQYF
cdr3_nt: TGTGCCAGCAGTTTAGTCGAGTGGGGCCCCACTTCCCAAGAGACCCAGTACTTC

clone_size: NA
d_call: NA
j_call: TRBJ2-7
v_call: TRBV5-6
cdr3_aa: CASSLRRTQTYEQYF
cdr3_nt: TGTGCCAGCAGCTTGCGCCGGACTCAAACCTACGAGCAGTACTTC

clone_size: few
d_call: TRBD1
j_call: TRBJ1-1
v_call: TRBV28
cdr3_aa: CASRSGQGDTEAFF
cdr3_nt: TGTGCCAGCAGATCGGGACAGGGAGACACTGAAGCTTTCTTT

clone_size: NA
d_call: TRBD1
j_call: TRBJ1-6
v_call: TRBV5-8
cdr3_aa: CASSLEGAGGFSPLHF
cdr3_nt: TGTGCCAGCAGCTTGGAGGGGGCAGGGGGCTTTTCACCCCTCCACTTT

clone_size: NA
d_call: TRBD1
j_call: TRBJ2-1
v_call: TRBV28
cdr3_aa: CASSSPGQGDNEQFF
cdr3_nt: TGTGCCAGCAGTTCCCCGGGACAGGGGGACAATGAGCAGTTCTTC

clone_size: NA
d_call: TRBD2
j_call: TRBJ2-1
v_call: TRBV5-4
cdr3_aa: CASSSELAGALNEQFF
cdr3_nt: TGTGCCAGCAGCTCTGAACTAGCGGGAGCTTTGAATGAGCAGTTCTTC

clone_size: NA
d_call: TRBD1
j_call: TRBJ2-7
v_call: TRBV30
cdr3_aa: CAWTPGQGYEQYF
cdr3_nt: TGTGCCTGGACTCCGGGACAGGGTTACGAGCAGTACTTC

clone_size: NA
d_call: NA
j_call: TRBJ2-2
v_call: TRBV6-5
cdr3_aa: CASARNTGELFF
cdr3_nt: TGTGCCAGTGCCAGGAACACCGGGGAGCTGTTTTTT

clone_size: NA
d_call: NA
j_call: TRBJ2-1
v_call: TRBV6-1
cdr3_aa: CASSDPMTGAGTHYNEQFF
cdr3_nt: TGTGCCAGCAGTGATCCTATGACGGGAGCCGGGACCCATTACAATGAGCAGTTCTTC

clone_size: NA
d_call: NA
j_call: TRBJ1-3
v_call: TRBV27
cdr3_aa: CASSLSGGGLSGNTIYF
cdr3_nt: TGTGCCAGCAGTTTATCGGGGGGGGGCCTCTCTGGAAACACCATATATTTT

clone_size: once
d_call: TRBD2
j_call: TRBJ2-2
v_call: TRBV6-1
cdr3_aa: CASSGISGRNTGELFF
cdr3_nt: TGTGCCAGCAGTGGGATTAGCGGGAGGAACACCGGGGAGCTGTTTTTT

clone_size: NA
d_call: NA
j_call: TRBJ2-7
v_call: TRBV3-1/TRBV3-2
cdr3_aa: CASSQGAGLYF
cdr3_nt: TGTGCCAGCAGCCAAGGTGCGGGGCTGTACTTC

clone_size: NA
d_call: NA
j_call: TRBJ1-1
v_call: TRBV5-1
cdr3_aa: CASSLFGVGMNTEAFF
cdr3_nt: TGCGCCAGCAGCTTGTTCGGGGTGGGTATGAACACTGAAGCTTTCTTT

clone_size: NA
d_call: NA
j_call: TRBJ2-3
v_call: TRBV5-1
cdr3_aa: CASSYDGSADTQYF
cdr3_nt: TGCGCCAGCAGCTACGACGGGAGCGCAGATACGCAGTATTTT

clone_size: NA
d_call: TRBD2
j_call: TRBJ2-4
v_call: TRBV18
cdr3_aa: CASSPREGRPLYIQYF
cdr3_nt: TGTGCCAGCTCACCCCGGGAGGGAAGGCCCCTGTACATTCAGTACTTC